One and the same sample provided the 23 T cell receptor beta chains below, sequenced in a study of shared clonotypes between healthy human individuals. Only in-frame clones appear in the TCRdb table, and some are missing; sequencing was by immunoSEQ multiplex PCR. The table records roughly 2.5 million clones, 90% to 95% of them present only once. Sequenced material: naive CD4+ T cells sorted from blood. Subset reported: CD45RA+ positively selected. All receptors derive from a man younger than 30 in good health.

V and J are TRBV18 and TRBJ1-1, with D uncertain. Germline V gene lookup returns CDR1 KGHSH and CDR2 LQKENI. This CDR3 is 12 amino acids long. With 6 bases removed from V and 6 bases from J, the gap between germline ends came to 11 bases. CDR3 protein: CASSFREAEAFF. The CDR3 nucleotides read TGTGCCAGCTCGTTCCGTGAGGCTGAAGCTTTCTTT.

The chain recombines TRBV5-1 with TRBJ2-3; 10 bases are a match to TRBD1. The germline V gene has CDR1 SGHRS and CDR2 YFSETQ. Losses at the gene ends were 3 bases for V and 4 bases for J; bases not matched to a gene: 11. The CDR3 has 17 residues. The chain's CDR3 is CASSSQPGTGVSDTQYF. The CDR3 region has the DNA TGCGCCAGCAGCTCTCAACCCGGGACAGGGGTTTCAGATACGCAGTATTTT. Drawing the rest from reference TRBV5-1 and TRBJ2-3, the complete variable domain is KAGVTQTPRYLIKTRGQQVTLSCSPISGHRSVSWYQQTPGQGLQFLFEYFSETQRNKGNFPGRFSGRQFSNSRSEMNVSTLELGDSALYLCASSSQPGTGVSDTQYFGPGTRLTVL.

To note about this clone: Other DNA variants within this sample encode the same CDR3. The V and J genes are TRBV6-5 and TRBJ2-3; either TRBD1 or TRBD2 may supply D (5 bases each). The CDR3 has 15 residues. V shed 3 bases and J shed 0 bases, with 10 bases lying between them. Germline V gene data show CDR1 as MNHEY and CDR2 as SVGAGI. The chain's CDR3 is CASSYGGVSTDTQYF. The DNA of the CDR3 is TGTGCCAGCAGTTATGGGGGAGTGAGCACAGATACGCAGTATTTT.

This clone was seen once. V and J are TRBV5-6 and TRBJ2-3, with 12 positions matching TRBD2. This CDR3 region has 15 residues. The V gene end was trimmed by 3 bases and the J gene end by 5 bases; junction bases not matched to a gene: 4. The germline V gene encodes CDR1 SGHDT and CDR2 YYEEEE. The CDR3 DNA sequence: TGTGCCAGCAGCTACTTGACTAGCGGGGGAGATACGCAGTATTTT. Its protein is CASSYLTSGGDTQYF.

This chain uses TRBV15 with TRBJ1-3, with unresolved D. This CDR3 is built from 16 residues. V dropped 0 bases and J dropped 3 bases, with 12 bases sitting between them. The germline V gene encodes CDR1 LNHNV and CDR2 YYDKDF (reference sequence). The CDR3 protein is CATSRDSVGNGNTIYF. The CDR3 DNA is TGTGCCACCAGCAGAGATTCAGTAGGGAATGGAAACACCATATATTTT.

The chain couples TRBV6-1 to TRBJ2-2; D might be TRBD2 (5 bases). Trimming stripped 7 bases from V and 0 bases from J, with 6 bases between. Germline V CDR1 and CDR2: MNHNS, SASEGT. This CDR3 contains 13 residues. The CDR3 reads CASNGANTGELFF. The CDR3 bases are TGTGCCAGCAACGGGGCGAACACCGGGGAGCTGTTTTTT.

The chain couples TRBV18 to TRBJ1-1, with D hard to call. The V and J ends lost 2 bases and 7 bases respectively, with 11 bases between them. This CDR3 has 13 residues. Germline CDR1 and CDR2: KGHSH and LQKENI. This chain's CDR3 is CASSPGRQVEAFF. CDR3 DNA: TGTGCCAGCTCACCAGGGCGCCAGGTTGAAGCTTTCTTT.

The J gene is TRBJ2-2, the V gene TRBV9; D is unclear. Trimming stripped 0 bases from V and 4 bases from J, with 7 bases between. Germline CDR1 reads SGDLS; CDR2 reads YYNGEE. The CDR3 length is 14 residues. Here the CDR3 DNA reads TGTGCCAGCAGCGTAGGGAAATTCACCGGGGAGCTGTTTTTT. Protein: CASSVGKFTGELFF.

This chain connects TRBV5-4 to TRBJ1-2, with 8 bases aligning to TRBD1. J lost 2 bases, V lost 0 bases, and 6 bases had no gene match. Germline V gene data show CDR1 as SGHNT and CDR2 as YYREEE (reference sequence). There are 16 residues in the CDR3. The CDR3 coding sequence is TGTGCCAGCAGCTTGGGGGTCAGGGGGCCGAACTATGGCTACACCTTC. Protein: CASSLGVRGPNYGYTF.

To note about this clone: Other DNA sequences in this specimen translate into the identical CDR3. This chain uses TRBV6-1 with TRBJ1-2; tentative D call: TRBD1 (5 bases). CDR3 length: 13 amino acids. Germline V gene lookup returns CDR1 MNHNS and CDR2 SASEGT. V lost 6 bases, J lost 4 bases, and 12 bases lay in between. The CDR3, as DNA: TGTGCCAGCAGCGAAACAGGTGCCTATGGCTACACCTTC. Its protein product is CASSETGAYGYTF.

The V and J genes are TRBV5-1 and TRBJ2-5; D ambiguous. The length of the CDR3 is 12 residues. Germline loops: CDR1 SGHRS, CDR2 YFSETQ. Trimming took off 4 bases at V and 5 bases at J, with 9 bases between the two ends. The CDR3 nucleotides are TGCGCCAGCAGCGGCGGATATGAGACCCAGTACTTC. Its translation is CASSGGYETQYF.

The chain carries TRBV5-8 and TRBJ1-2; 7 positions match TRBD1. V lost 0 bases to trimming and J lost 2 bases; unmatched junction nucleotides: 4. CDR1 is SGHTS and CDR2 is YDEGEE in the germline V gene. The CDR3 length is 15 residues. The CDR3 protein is CASSLAGTANYGYTF. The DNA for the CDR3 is TGTGCCAGCAGCTTGGCCGGGACAGCCAACTATGGCTACACCTTC.

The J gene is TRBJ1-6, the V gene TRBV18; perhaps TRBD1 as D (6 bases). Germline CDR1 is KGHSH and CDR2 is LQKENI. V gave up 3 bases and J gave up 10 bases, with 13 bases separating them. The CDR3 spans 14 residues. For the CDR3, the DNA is TGTGCCAGCTCACCTTCGGGGGGCAAGTCACCCCTCCACTTT. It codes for CASSPSGGKSPLHF.

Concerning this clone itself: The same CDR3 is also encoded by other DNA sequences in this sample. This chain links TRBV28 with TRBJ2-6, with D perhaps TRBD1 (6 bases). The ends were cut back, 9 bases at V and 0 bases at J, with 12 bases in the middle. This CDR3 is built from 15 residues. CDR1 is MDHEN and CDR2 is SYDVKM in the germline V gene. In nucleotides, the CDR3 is TGTGCCAGTGGGACATCTAGCTCTGGGGCCAACGTCCTGACTTTC. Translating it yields CASGTSSSGANVLTF. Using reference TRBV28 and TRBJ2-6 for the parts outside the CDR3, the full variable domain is DVKVTQSSRYLVKRTGEKVFLECVQDMDHENMFWYRQDPGLGLRLIYFSYDVKMKEKGDIPEGYSVSREKKERFSLILESASTNQTSMYLCASGTSSSGANVLTFGAGSRLTVL.

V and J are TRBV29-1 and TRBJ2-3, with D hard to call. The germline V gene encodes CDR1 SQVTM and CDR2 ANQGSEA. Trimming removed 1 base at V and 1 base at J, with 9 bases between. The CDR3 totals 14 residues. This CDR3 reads CSVEGVTGTDTQYF. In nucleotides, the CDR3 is TGCAGCGTTGAAGGGGTGACTGGCACAGATACGCAGTATTTT.

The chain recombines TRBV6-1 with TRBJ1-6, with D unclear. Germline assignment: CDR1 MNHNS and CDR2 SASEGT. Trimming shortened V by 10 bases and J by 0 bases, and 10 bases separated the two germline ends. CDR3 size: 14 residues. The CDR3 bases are TGTGCCACCACAGTGAACTCCTATAATTCACCCCTCCACTTT. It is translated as CATTVNSYNSPLHF.

As DNA, the CDR3 is TGTGCCAGTAAGCCTCTAGCGGGGGGGACCGGGGAGCTGTTTTTT. Translation: CASKPLAGGTGELFF. The J gene is TRBJ2-2, the V gene TRBV27; 12 bases are a match to TRBD2. This CDR3 spans 15 amino acids. Per the germline V gene, CDR1 is MNHEY and CDR2 is SMNVEV (reference sequence). J lost 5 bases, V lost 9 bases, and 7 bases had no gene match.

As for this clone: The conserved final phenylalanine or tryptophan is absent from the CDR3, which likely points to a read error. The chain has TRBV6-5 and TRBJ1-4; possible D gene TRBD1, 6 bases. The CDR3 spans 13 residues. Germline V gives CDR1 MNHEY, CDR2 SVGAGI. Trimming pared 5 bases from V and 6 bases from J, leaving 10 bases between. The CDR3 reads CASSVRQDEKLFS. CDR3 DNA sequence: TGTGCCAGCAGTGTACGACAGGATGAAAAACTGTTTTCT.

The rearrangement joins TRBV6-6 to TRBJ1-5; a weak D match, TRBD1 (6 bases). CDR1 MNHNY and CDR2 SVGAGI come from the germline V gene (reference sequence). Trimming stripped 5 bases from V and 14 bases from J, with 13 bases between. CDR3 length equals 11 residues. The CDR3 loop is CASSQEGEEHF. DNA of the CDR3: TGTGCCAGCAGTCAGGAGGGGGAAGAGCATTTT.

CDR3 sequence: CASSPPLDTDTQYF. In nucleotides, the CDR3 is TGTGCCAGCTCACCACCGCTGGACACCGATACGCAGTATTTT. The gene calls are TRBV18 and TRBJ2-3; the D gene is possibly TRBD1 (5 bases). Germline CDR1 and CDR2: KGHSH and LQKENI. The V end lost 0 bases, the J end lost 6 bases, and 10 bases lay between the germline ends. This CDR3 comprises 14 residues.

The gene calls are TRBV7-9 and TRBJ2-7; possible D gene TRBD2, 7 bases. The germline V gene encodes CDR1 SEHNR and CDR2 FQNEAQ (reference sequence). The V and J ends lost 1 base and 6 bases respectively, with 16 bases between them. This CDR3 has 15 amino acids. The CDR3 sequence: CASSLERIGGAEQYF. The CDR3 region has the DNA TGTGCCAGCAGCTTAGAACGGATAGGGGGGGCCGAGCAGTACTTC.

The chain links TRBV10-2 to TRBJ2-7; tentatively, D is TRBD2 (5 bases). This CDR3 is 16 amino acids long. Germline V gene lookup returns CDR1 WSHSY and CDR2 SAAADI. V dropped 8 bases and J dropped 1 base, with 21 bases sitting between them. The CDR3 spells CASVSQRGINSYEQYF. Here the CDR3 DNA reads TGCGCCAGCGTCTCCCAAAGAGGGATCAATTCCTACGAGCAGTACTTC.

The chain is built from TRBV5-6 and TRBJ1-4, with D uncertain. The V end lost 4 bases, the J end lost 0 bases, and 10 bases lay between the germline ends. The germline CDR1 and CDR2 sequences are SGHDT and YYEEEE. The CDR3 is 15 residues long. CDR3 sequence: CASSRRVSTNEKLFF. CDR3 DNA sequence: TGTGCCAGCAGCCGTCGGGTCTCAACTAATGAAAAACTGTTTTTT.